This T cell receptor beta chain emerged from a study of blood T cell repertoires in COVID-19. Original handling: Counts of nucleated cells, estimated from reference gene primer amplification, were obtained. TCRdb's copy holds only in-frame clones and misses some; the assay was immunoSEQ multiplex PCR. V, J and clone size are taken as reported in that table, and D and trimming were inferred from the DNA itself. The sample contains about 95,000 clones, 80% to 90% of which appear only once. This clone was seen only once. With 1 base clipped from V and 6 bases from J, the junction kept 4 bases outside the gene matches. CDR1 is SGHDN, CDR2 FVKESK, per germline. The CDR3 covers 15 residues.

The sequenced sample was peripheral blood. The TCR originated in an older man with COVID-19, enrolled during active disease. The V gene is TRBV14, the J gene TRBJ2-1; 9 bases align to TRBD2. The CDR3 loop reads CASSQALAGPNEQFF. The CDR3, as DNA: TGTGCCAGCAGCCAAGCGCTAGCGGGACCCAATGAGCAGTTCTTC.